A selection of T cell receptor beta chains follows, all from one sample in a study of cytomegalovirus exposure and HLA in healthy donors. The method was immunoSEQ multiplex PCR; TCRdb's version includes in-frame clones alone and lacks a portion of them. This sample carries about 120,000 clones, 72% of them seen once, and the ten largest clones take 3% to 4%. What was sequenced was PBMCs. Source of these receptors: a man aged 30 to 39 in good health and CMV-seronegative. Each CDR3 is given with its conserved first and last residue. The D gene is left open where the match is weak. Not all rows give a size; the values are once, few, many and, for expanded clones, a class.

d_gene	abundance	v_gene	j_gene	CDR3aa	CDR3nt
NA	NA	TRBV7-3	TRBJ2-1	CASSLHAGGEQFF	TGTGCCAGCAGCTTACATGCCGGGGGTGAGCAGTTCTTC
TRBD1	NA	TRBV9	TRBJ2-7	CASSEGQLSYEQYF	TGTGCCAGCAGCGAGGGACAGCTCTCCTACGAGCAGTACTTC
NA	NA	TRBV4-1	TRBJ1-3	CASSQHGGAGSGNTIYF	TGCGCCAGCAGCCAACATGGGGGGGCAGGGAGCGGAAACACCATATATTTT
NA	NA	TRBV4-2	TRBJ2-1	CASSQGGRSNEQFF	TGTGCCAGCAGCCAAGGGGGGAGGAGCAATGAGCAGTTCTTC
NA	once	TRBV19	TRBJ1-5	CASSIRSRVTSNQPQHF	TGTGCCAGTAGTATTAGGTCACGGGTCACTAGCAATCAGCCCCAGCATTTT
TRBD1	few	TRBV6-5	TRBJ1-1	CASSYRTGRSTEAFF	TGTGCCAGCAGTTACAGGACAGGGAGGAGCACTGAAGCTTTCTTT
NA	NA	TRBV7-2	TRBJ1-2	CATKRGREPNYGYTF	TGTGCCACCAAAAGGGGGAGGGAACCTAACTATGGCTACACCTTC
TRBD1	once	TRBV19	TRBJ1-2	CASSPGTGGSYGYTF	TGTGCCAGTAGCCCCGGGACAGGCGGTTCTTATGGCTACACCTTC
NA	NA	TRBV4-2	TRBJ2-3	CASSRARTDTQYF	TGTGCCAGCAGCCGAGCGAGGACAGATACGCAGTATTTT
NA	NA	TRBV10-3	TRBJ1-1	CAISKNVGAVYTEAFF	TGTGCCATCAGTAAAAACGTAGGGGCCGTGTACACTGAAGCTTTCTTT
NA	NA	TRBV5-5	TRBJ2-7	CASSLAAAREQYF	TGTGCCAGCAGCTTGGCGGCAGCGAGGGAGCAGTACTTC
TRBD1	NA	TRBV10-3	TRBJ1-2	CAISPGQEYGYTF	TGTGCCATCAGTCCGGGACAGGAATATGGCTACACCTTC
TRBD1	NA	TRBV6-5	TRBJ1-2	CASRTRGRYGYTF	TGTGCCAGCAGAACGAGGGGGCGATATGGCTACACCTTC
NA	NA	TRBV5-1	TRBJ1-1	CASSLLRVWNTEAFF	TGCGCCAGCAGCTTGCTAAGAGTGTGGAACACTGAAGCTTTCTTT
TRBD1	NA	TRBV7-9	TRBJ1-1	CASTQGGGTEAFF	TGTGCCAGCACACAGGGGGGTGGGACTGAAGCTTTCTTT
NA	NA	TRBV7-3	TRBJ1-2	CASSPDTLKSLLPYGYTF	TGTGCCAGCAGCCCTGACACTCTCAAGTCCCTCTTACCGTATGGCTACACCTTC
NA	NA	TRBV10-3	TRBJ2-5	CAISLEPTGSLETQYF	TGTGCCATCAGCCTAGAACCAACGGGGTCCTTAGAGACCCAGTACTTC
TRBD1	few	TRBV11-2	TRBJ2-2	CASSLVGQGLLFF	TGTGCCAGCAGCTTAGTGGGACAGGGGTTGCTGTTTTTT
TRBD1	NA	TRBV5-1	TRBJ2-1	CASSLVQGVGRVNEQFF	TGCGCCAGCAGCTTAGTTCAGGGGGTAGGTAGGGTCAATGAGCAGTTCTTC
NA	NA	TRBV2	TRBJ1-2	CASRYDSGYTF	TGTGCCAGCAGATACGACAGCGGCTACACCTTC
TRBD2	NA	TRBV9	TRBJ2-3	CASSKLAGAYTDTQYF	TGTGCCAGCAGCAAACTAGCGGGGGCCTACACAGATACGCAGTATTTT
NA	NA	TRBV19	TRBJ1-1	CASSIGQNTEAFF	TGTGCCAGTAGTATAGGACAGAACACTGAAGCTTTCTTT
NA	few	TRBV15	TRBJ1-5	CATSRTLGVSEPQHF	TGTGCCACCAGCAGAACCCTCGGGGTCAGCGAGCCCCAGCATTTT
TRBD1	NA	TRBV10-1	TRBJ2-7	CARTGSYEQYF	TGCGCCAGGACAGGGTCCTACGAGCAGTACTTC
TRBD1	NA	TRBV7-9	TRBJ1-1	CSSSFGTGGPEAFF	TGTTCCAGCAGCTTCGGGACAGGGGGCCCTGAAGCTTTCTTT
NA	few	TRBV7-3	TRBJ2-5	CASSLGQGRAETQYF	TGTGCCAGCAGCTTGGGGCAGGGAAGGGCAGAGACCCAGTACTTC
TRBD1	NA	TRBV19	TRBJ2-7	CASRGDRVGTYEQYF	TGTGCCAGTAGGGGAGACAGGGTGGGCACCTACGAGCAGTACTTC
NA	NA	TRBV11-2	TRBJ1-1	CASSPISSRGNTEAFF	TGTGCCAGCAGTCCCATTAGCAGCAGGGGGAACACTGAAGCTTTCTTT